This T cell receptor beta chain was sequenced for a study of T cells in Graves' hyperthyroidism and ophthalmopathy. Study findings and constraints: Onset of ophthalmopathy came a median roughly 6 months after the model predicted it.

RNA transcripts provided the source from which TCR beta CDR3 regions were amplified. The HTBI primer set was used in a first-round RT-PCR of the TCR CDR3. TCRdb called the multiplex PCR reads again in MiXCR, with one record for every CDR3 protein. This table holds roughly 570,000 distinct CDR3 sequences, roughly 50% found once. Germline V gene lookup returns CDR1 MGHRA and CDR2 YSYEKL. The CDR3 has 13 amino acids. Worth noting for this clonotype: The antigen is unknown. A junction boundary mismatches the germline segment, possibly from a read error.

The authors deemed Graves' hyperthyroidism stable absent ophthalmopathy progression within 18 months. This chain uses TRBV4-1 with TRBJ1-4; 8 bases fit TRBD1. The clonotype comes from a woman aged 18-29 years with Graves' hyperthyroidism. Sequencing input: peripheral blood or thyroid tissue (not recorded which). CDR3 residues: CASSQETDRVRLF. The CDR3, as DNA: TGCGCCAGCAGCCAAGAAACGGACAGGGTCAGATTATTT.